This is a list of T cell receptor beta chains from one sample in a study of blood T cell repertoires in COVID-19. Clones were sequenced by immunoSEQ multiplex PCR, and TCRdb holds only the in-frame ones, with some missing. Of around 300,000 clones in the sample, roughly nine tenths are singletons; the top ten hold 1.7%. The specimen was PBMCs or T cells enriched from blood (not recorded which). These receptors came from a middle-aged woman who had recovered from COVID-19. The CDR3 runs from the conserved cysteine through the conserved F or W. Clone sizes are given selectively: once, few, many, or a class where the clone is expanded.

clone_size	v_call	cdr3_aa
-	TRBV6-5	CASRFDREETQYF
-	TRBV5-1	CASSLTSGASTDTQYF
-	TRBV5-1	CASRRGSNEKLFF
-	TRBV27	CASSPIRGRFQPQHF
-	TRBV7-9	CASSARQGLGGYTF
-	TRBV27	CASRKTGSPYEQYF
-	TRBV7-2	CASSRQGTGGSTEAFF
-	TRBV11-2	CASSSLERQTQYF
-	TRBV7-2	CASSLALRAEKDTQYF
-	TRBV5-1	CASSPGGTNEKLFF
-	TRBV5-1	CASSKSQGGQSYEQYF
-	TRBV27	CASSLNGGLGQYF
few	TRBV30	CAWKKDRGVGELFF
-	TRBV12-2	CASRLGTKTYEQYF
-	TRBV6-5	CASSYSRWSSYNEQFF
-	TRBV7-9	CASSHTGGQGSEQYF
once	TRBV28	CASTKDRAGYGYTF
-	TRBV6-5	CASSYDRNTEAFF
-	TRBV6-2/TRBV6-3	CASSYLAGGNLVMPQHF
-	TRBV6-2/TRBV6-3	CASSTGTGGLPLHF
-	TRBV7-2	CASSLGITRTQAFF
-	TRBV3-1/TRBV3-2	CASSLAKQGNQPQHF
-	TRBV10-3	CAISELASGGYEQYF
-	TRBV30	CAWSVSGTQYF
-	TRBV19	CASSLIPQGQAEETQYF
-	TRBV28	CASSFPGGYTF
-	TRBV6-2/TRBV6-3	CASSYLTGGYYGYTF
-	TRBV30	CAWSVKGQGSNQPQHF
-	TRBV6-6	CASSYERGPNEQFF
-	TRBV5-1	CASSLLRGTGTLTYEQYF
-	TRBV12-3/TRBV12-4	CASSLGREETQYF
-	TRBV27	CASSPTGNYGYTF
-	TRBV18	CASSPNTGVTNEKLFF
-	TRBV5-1	CASRRDRDYGYTF
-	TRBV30	CAWSGTLRQGAYGYTF
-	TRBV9	CASSSGLARSYQETQYF
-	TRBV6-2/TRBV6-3	CASSYRSSGTQYF